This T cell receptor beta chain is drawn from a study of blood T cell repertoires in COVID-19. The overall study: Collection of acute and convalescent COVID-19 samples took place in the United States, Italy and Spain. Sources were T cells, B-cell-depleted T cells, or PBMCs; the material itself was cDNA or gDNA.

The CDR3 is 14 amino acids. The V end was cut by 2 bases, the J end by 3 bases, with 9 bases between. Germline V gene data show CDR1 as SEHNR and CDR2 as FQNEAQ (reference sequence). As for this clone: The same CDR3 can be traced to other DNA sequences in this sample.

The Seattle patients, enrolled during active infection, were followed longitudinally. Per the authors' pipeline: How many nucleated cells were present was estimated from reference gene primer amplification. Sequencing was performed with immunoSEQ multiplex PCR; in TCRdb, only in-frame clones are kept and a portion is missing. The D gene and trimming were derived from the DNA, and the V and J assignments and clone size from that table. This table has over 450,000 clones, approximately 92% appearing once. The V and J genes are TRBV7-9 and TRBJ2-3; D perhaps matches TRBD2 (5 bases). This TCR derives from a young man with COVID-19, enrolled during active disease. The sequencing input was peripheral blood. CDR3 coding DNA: TGTGCCAGCAGCTTACTGGGCGGGACAGATACGCAGTATTTT. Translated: CASSLLGGTDTQYF.